Described below is a single TCR beta chain sequence and its context. In the authors' workflow: From reference gene primer amplification, estimates of nucleated cell counts were derived. Some clones are missing from TCRdb's copy, which holds only in-frame ones; the method was immunoSEQ multiplex PCR. For V, J and clone size, that table is used; D and trimming come from the DNA. In the table there are under 150,000 clones, around 83% of which are singletons. The sample originates from a study of blood T cell repertoires in COVID-19. Germline values: CDR1 LNHDA, CDR2 SQIVND (reference sequence). The CDR3 length is 16 residues. V shed 6 bases, J shed 4 bases, and the junction held 7 bases outside the gene matches.

This clonotype originated in a man in his forties with acute or convalescent COVID-19. The V call is TRBV19, the J call TRBJ2-2, with 11 bases aligning to TRBD2. The sample was peripheral blood. This chain's CDR3 is CASSQTSGVFTGELFF. For the CDR3, the DNA is TGTGCCAGTAGCCAGACTAGCGGGGTTTTCACCGGGGAGCTGTTTTTT.